These 19 T cell receptor beta chains share one sample of origin, sequenced in a study of PD-1 blockade in classical Hodgkin lymphoma. Profiled with immunoSEQ multiplex PCR; TCRdb holds only in-frame clones, not every one. The sample holds approximately 20,000 clones; around four fifths are singletons and the top ten take roughly 1.2%. The sample's time point: newly diagnosed, previously untreated cHL patient sample. Magnetic negative selection of thawed PBMCs was the method by which CD4+ T cells were purified. The material sequenced was CD4+ T cells from blood. The receptors shown here come from a human donor with classical Hodgkin lymphoma.

The chain uses TRBV15 and TRBJ2-7; 12 bases are a match to TRBD2. This CDR3 spans 18 amino acids. The germline gives CDR1 LNHNV, CDR2 YYDKDF (reference sequence). V dropped 3 bases and J dropped 4; count of bases not matched to a gene: 13. CDR3 nucleotides: TGTGCCACCAGCAGCAAACCTCCCTCTAGCGGGAGGGGGTACGAGCAGTACTTC. It encodes CATSSKPPSSGRGYEQYF.

The gene calls are TRBV18 and TRBJ1-5; the D gene is possibly TRBD1 (6 bases). V was pared by 3 bases and J by 6 bases, with 15 bases between. The CDR3 sequence is 15 residues long. Germline V gives CDR1 KGHSH, CDR2 LQKENI. The CDR3 protein is CASSPEQGRFQPQHF. CDR3 sequence (DNA): TGTGCCAGCTCACCCGAGCAGGGGAGATTTCAGCCCCAGCATTTT. Full variable domain (outside the CDR3, taken from reference TRBV18 and TRBJ1-5): NAGVMQNPRHLVRRRGQEARLRCSPMKGHSHVYWYRQLPEEGLKFMVYLQKENIIDESGMPKERFSAEFPKEGPSILRIQQVVRGDSAAYFCASSPEQGRFQPQHFGDGTRLSIL.

This clone showed up just a few times. The chain recombines TRBV28 with TRBJ1-1; 11 bases fit TRBD1. The junction had 9 bases not matched to a gene; V was cut back by 6 bases and J by 12 bases. The CDR3 is 13 residues long. The germline gives CDR1 MDHEN, CDR2 SYDVKM. This CDR3 reads CASRDRGQGMTFF. CDR3 DNA sequence: TGTGCCAGCAGGGACAGGGGGCAAGGGATGACTTTCTTT.

CDR3: CASSLSGSLDEQFF. The CDR3 DNA reads TGTGCCAGCAGCTTAAGCGGGAGTTTAGATGAGCAGTTCTTC. This chain joins TRBV7-6 and TRBJ2-1; 8 bases match TRBD2. The CDR3 totals 14 residues. V gave up 2 bases and J gave up 8 bases; unmatched junction bases: 5. Germline-derived CDR1 and CDR2 are SGHVS and FNYEAQ. Using reference TRBV7-6 and TRBJ2-1 for the parts outside the CDR3, the full variable domain is GAGVSQSPRYKVTKRGQDVALRCDPISGHVSLYWYRQALGQGPEFLTYFNYEAQQDKSGLPNDRFSAERPEGSISTLTIQRTEQRDSAMYRCASSLSGSLDEQFFGPGTRLTVL.

The chain couples TRBV10-1 to TRBJ2-1, with 12 bases aligning to TRBD2. CDR1 and CDR2 from the germline V gene are WNHNN and SYGVQD (reference sequence). Losses at the gene ends were 2 bases for V and 1 base for J; bases not matched to a gene: 15. The CDR3 totals 21 residues. CDR3 amino acids: CASSELASGRAGRGSYNEQFF. The CDR3 nucleotides read TGCGCCAGCAGTGAGCTAGCTAGCGGGAGGGCCGGTAGGGGATCCTACAATGAGCAGTTCTTC.

This sequence joins TRBV7-2 and TRBJ2-2; no reliable D call. The ends were cut back, 1 base at V and 6 bases at J, with 3 bases in the middle. The CDR3 is made up of 12 amino acids. In germline, CDR1 is SGHTA, CDR2 FQGNSA. The CDR3 DNA reads as TGTGCCAGCAGCTTAGAAGCCGGGGAGCTGTTTTTT. Encoded protein: CASSLEAGELFF.

The genes are TRBV18 and TRBJ2-3; D is perhaps TRBD2 (5 bases). The CDR3 runs to 13 residues. V gave up 5 bases and J gave up 3 bases, with 9 bases separating them. CDR1 and CDR2 from the germline V gene are KGHSH and LQKENI. The CDR3 coding sequence is TGTGCCAGCTCAGGGGAGAATACAGATACGCAGTATTTT. It yields the protein CASSGENTDTQYF.

This chain's CDR3 is CASRKGWRVNNEKLFF. The CDR3 coding sequence is TGTGCCAGTAGGAAGGGGTGGCGGGTCAATAATGAAAAACTGTTTTTT. This chain joins TRBV19 and TRBJ1-4, with D perhaps TRBD1 (5 bases). V lost 6 bases to trimming and J lost 4 bases, with 18 bases between them. The germline CDR1 and CDR2 sequences are LNHDA and SQIVND (reference sequence). The length of the CDR3 is 16 residues. Supplemented by reference TRBV19 and TRBJ1-4, the full variable domain reads DGGITQSPKYLFRKEGQNVTLSCEQNLNHDAMYWYRQDPGQGLRLIYYSQIVNDFQKGDIAEGYSVSREKKESFPLTVTSAQKNPTAFYLCASRKGWRVNNEKLFFGSGTQLSVL.

The chain joins TRBV6-4 to TRBJ2-1; D is possibly TRBD2 (6 bases). Looked up from germline, CDR1 is MRHNA and CDR2 is SNTAGT. V gave up 4 bases and J gave up 8 bases, with 15 bases separating them. This CDR3 is 14 amino acids long. Here the CDR3 reads CASSGPGEGDEQFF. CDR3 nucleotides: TGTGCCAGCAGTGGTCCGGGAGAAGGGGATGAGCAGTTCTTC.

J is TRBJ1-2 and V is TRBV2, with 7 nucleotides matching TRBD1. This CDR3 has 12 residues. CDR1 is SNHLY, CDR2 FYNNEI, per germline. With V trimmed by 9 bases and J by 8 bases, 9 bases remained unmatched. CDR3 bases: TGTGCCAGTCTGGGGACAGCTGGGGGCTACACCTTC. It is translated as CASLGTAGGYTF.

The DNA for the CDR3 is TGTGCCAGTTTGAACAGGGGGCAGGATACGCAGTATTTT. Translated: CASLNRGQDTQYF. The chain employs TRBV28 and TRBJ2-3; 9 nucleotides line up with TRBD1. The CDR3 is 13 residues long. After removal of 9 bases from V and 6 bases from J, the junction contained 7 bases not matched to a gene. CDR1 and CDR2 (germline): MDHEN, SYDVKM.

The chain links TRBV6-1 to TRBJ2-3; 8 nucleotides match TRBD2. The V gene end was trimmed by 11 bases and the J gene end by 2 bases; junction bases not matched to a gene: 12. The germline gives CDR1 MNHNS, CDR2 SASEGT. The CDR3 consists of 15 residues. CDR3 protein: CAASGGHGVTDTQYF. For the CDR3, the DNA is TGTGCCGCCTCGGGGGGGCATGGTGTCACAGATACGCAGTATTTT.

CDR3 bases: TGTGCCAGCTCACTCCGGGGGCAAGAGACCCAGTACTTC. It specifies CASSLRGQETQYF. J is TRBJ2-5 and V is TRBV18, with TRBD2 as a possible D gene (6 bases). Germline V gene sequence: CDR1 KGHSH, CDR2 LQKENI. CDR3 size: 13 residues. V was cut by 4 bases and J by 2 bases, with 8 bases left in between.

The gene calls are TRBV28 and TRBJ1-2, with D maybe TRBD1 (5 bases). Germline CDR1 reads MDHEN; CDR2 reads SYDVKM. The V end was cut by 5 bases, the J end by 2 bases, with 12 bases between. The CDR3 covers 14 residues. The CDR3: CASSRQGYNYGYTF. CDR3 sequence (DNA): TGTGCCAGCAGTCGCCAGGGTTACAACTATGGCTACACCTTC.

The rearrangement links TRBV29-1 to TRBJ1-1; D remains ambiguous. CDR1 and CDR2 from the germline V gene are SQVTM and ANQGSEA. The CDR3 runs 16 residues. The V and J ends lost 4 bases and 0 bases respectively, with 18 bases between them. The CDR3, as DNA: TGCAGCGTTGTTTACCTTACAAATGGAATGAACACTGAAGCTTTCTTT. This gives the protein CSVVYLTNGMNTEAFF.

This chain joins TRBV2 and TRBJ2-4; the match to TRBD2 covers 8 bases. V was clipped by 10 bases and J by 15 bases; unmatched bases: 8. Germline CDR1 SNHLY, CDR2 FYNNEI. The CDR3 loop spans 10 amino acids. The CDR3 spells CATKSGGWYF. DNA for the CDR3: TGTGCCACTAAAAGCGGGGGCTGGTACTTC.

In nucleotides, the CDR3 is TGTGCCAGCAGCGCTAGGCGGGATAGGGGCGGGGAGCTGTTTTTT. Protein product: CASSARRDRGGELFF. The chain joins TRBV7-3 to TRBJ2-2, with D tentatively TRBD2 (6 bases). Trimming removed 5 bases from V and 7 bases from J, with 17 bases in between. This CDR3 has 15 residues. Germline CDR1 is SGHTA and CDR2 is FQGTGA.

The chain couples TRBV19 to TRBJ1-3, with TRBD1 as a possible D gene (5 bases). Germline assignment: CDR1 LNHDA and CDR2 SQIVND (reference sequence). This CDR3 spans 16 amino acids. Trimming left V 1 base short and J 4 bases short, with 14 bases between. CDR3 DNA: TGTGCCAGTAGTATAGCCGGGGGATCCTCGGGAAACACCATATATTTT. Encoded protein: CASSIAGGSSGNTIYF.

The J gene is TRBJ1-4, the V gene TRBV5-1, with D perhaps TRBD1 (5 bases). V gave up 3 bases and J gave up 8 bases, with 11 bases separating them. Germline CDR1 reads SGHRS; CDR2 reads YFSETQ. This CDR3 spans 13 amino acids. Here the CDR3 reads CASSSGVEEKLFF. The CDR3 coding sequence is TGCGCCAGCAGCTCGGGGGTAGAGGAAAAACTGTTTTTT.